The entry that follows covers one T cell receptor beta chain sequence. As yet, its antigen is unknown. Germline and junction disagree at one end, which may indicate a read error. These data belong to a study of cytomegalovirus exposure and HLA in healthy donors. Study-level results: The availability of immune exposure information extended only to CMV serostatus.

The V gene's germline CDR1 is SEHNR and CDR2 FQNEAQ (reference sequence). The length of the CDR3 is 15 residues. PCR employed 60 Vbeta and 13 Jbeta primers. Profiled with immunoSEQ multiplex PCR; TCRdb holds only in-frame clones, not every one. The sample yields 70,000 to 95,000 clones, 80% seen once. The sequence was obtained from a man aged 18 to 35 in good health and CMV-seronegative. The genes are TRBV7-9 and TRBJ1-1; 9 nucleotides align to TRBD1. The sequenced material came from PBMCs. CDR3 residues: CSSSPPDRGNTEAFF. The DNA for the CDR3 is TGTTCCAGCAGCCCGCCGGACAGGGGGAACACTGAAGCTTTCTTT.